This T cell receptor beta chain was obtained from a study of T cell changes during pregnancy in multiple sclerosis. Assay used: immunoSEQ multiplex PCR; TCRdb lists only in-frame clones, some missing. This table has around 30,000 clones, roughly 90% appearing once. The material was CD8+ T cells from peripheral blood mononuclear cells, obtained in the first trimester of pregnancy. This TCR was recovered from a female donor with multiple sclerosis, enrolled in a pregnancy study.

The CDR3 loop reads CASSLSGPSGNTIYF. The CDR3 coding sequence is TGTGCCAGCAGCTTATCAGGGCCCTCTGGAAACACCATATATTTT. The V call is TRBV7-3, the J call TRBJ1-3, with a weak D call TRBD1 (5 bases). The CDR3 extends over 15 amino acids. Trimming stripped 2 bases from V and 0 bases from J, with 8 bases between. Germline V gives CDR1 SGHTA, CDR2 FQGTGA.